This T cell receptor (beta chain) was observed in a study of T cell responses to AZD1222 COVID-19 vaccine. Clones were sequenced by immunoSEQ multiplex PCR, and TCRdb holds only the in-frame ones, with some missing. Seen here are about 180,000 clones, roughly 93% observed once, and the top ten hold more than 0.85%. Comments on this clone: Its specificity is unknown.

The study, taken as a whole, reports: Recipients of two AZD1222 doses showed rising Spike-specific TCR breadth and depth. It was only after the peak T cell response that any repertoires were sampled.

The source was peripheral blood, collected 28 days after the second dose of the MenACWY control vaccine. The clonotype originates from an adult who received the MenACWY meningococcal vaccine as a control.

The CDR3 nucleotides are TGCAGTGGAAGTTTGAACACTGAAGCTTTCTTT. Translating gives CSGSLNTEAFF. This chain links TRBV20-1 with TRBJ1-1; D uncertain. Germline V CDR1 and CDR2: DFQATT, SNEGSKA (reference sequence). V was shortened by 7 bases and J by 0 bases, with 6 bases between the two germline ends. CDR3 size: 11 residues.